This paragraph reports one T cell receptor (beta chain). Profiling relied on immunoSEQ multiplex PCR, and the TCRdb table lists in-frame clones only, not all of them. The sample records 40,000 to 60,000 clones, 85% to 90% being singletons. Per the germline V gene, CDR1 is LNHDA and CDR2 is SQIVND (reference sequence). J lost 3 bases, V lost 9 bases, and 5 bases had no gene match. This CDR3 spans 13 amino acids. This specimen comes from a study of T cell changes during pregnancy in multiple sclerosis. The sample here was peripheral blood, taken in the first trimester of pregnancy. This chain uses TRBV19 with TRBJ1-1; TRBD1 matches at 9 bases. This receptor was identified in a female donor in good health, enrolled as a control in a pregnancy study. The CDR3 coding sequence is TGTGCCAGCCGACAGGGGGGGTACACTGAAGCTTTCTTT. It is translated as CASRQGGYTEAFF.